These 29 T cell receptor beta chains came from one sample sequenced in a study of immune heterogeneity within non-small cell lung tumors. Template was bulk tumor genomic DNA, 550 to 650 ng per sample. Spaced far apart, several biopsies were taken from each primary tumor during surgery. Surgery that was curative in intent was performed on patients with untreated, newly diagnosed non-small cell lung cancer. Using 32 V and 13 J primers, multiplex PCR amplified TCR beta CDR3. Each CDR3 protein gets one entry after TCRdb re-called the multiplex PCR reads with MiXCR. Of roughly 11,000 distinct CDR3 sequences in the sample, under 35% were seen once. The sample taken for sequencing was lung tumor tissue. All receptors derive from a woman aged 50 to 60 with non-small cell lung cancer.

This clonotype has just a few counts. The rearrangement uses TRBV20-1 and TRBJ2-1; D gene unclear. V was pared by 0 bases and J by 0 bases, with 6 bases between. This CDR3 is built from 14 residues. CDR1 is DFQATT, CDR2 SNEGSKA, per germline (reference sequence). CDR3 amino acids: CSARDYSSYNEQFF. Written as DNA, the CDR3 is TGCAGTGCTAGAGATTACTCCTCCTACAATGAGCAGTTCTTC.

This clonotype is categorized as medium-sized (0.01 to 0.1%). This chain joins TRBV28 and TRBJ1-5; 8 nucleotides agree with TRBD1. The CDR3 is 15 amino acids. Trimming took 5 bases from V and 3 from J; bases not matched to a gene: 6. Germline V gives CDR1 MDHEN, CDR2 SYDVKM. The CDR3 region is CASSRTGRNNQPQHF. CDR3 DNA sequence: TGTGCCAGCAGTAGGACAGGGCGTAACAATCAGCCCCAGCATTTT.

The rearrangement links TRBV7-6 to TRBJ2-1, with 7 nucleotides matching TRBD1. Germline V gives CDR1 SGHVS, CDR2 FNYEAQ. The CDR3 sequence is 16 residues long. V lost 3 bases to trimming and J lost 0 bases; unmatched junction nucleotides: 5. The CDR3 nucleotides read TGTGCCAGCAGCTTCACCACAGGGGACTCCTACAATGAGCAGTTCTTC. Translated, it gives CASSFTTGDSYNEQFF.

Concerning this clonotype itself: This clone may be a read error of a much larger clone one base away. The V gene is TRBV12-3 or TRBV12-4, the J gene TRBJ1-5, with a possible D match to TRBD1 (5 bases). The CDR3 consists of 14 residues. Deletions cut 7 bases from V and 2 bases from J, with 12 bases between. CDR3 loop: CASTQRGGNQPQHF. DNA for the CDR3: TGTGCCAGCACCCAGAGGGGTGGCAATCAGCCCCAGCATTTT.

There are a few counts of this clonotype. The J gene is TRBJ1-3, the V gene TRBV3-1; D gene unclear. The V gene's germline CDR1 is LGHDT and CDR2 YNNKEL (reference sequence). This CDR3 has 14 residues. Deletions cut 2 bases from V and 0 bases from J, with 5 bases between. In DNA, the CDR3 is TGTGCCAGCAGCCAACGGTACTCTGGAAACACCATATATTTT. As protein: CASSQRYSGNTIYF.

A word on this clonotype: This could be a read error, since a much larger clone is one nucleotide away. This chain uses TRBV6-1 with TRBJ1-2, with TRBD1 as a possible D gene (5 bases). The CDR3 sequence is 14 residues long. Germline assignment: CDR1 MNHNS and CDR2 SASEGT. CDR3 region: CGSCEGDSLYGYTF. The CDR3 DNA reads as TGTGGCAGCTGCGAGGGAGACAGCCTGTATGGCTACACCTTC.

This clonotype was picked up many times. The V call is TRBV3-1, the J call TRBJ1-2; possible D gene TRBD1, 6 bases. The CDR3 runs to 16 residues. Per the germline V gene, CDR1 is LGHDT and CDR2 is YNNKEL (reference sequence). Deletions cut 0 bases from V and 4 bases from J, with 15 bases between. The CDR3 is CASSQDRQANIYGYTF. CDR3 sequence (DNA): TGTGCCAGCAGCCAAGATAGACAGGCTAATATCTATGGCTACACCTTC.

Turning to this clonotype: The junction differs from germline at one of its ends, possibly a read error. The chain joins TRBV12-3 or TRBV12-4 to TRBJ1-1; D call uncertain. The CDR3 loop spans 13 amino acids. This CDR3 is CTSSLFMNTEAFF. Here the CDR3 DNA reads TGTACCAGCAGTTTATTTATGAACACTGAAGCTTTCTTT.

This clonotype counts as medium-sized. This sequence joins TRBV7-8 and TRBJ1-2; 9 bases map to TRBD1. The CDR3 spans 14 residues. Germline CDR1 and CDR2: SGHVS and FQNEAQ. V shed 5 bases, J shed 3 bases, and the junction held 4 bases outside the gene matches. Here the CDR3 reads CASSIQGADYGYTF. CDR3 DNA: TGTGCCAGCAGCATACAGGGGGCAGACTATGGCTACACCTTC.

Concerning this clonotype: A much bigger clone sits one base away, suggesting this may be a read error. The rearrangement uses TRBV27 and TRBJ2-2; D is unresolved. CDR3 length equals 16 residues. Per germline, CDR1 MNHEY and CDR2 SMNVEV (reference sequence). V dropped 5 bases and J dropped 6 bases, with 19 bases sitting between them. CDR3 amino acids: CASSAWGSLASGELFF. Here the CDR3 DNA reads TGTGCCAGCAGTGCTTGGGGATCCTTAGCCTCCGGGGAGCTGTTTTTT.

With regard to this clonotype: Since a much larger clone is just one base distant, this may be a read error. DNA for the CDR3: TGTGCCATCAATATTTACCGGGGCGAAGCTTTCTTT. Translating it yields CAINIYRGEAFF. V is TRBV12-3 or TRBV12-4 and J is TRBJ1-1, with a tentative D call TRBD1 (5 bases). CDR3 length equals 12 residues. Between the trimmed V and J ends, which lost 10 bases and 8 bases, there was a span of 17 bases.

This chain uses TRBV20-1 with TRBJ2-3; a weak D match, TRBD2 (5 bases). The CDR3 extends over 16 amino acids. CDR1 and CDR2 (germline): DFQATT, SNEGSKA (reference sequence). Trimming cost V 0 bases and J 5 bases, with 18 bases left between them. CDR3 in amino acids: CSARDGKGLREDTQYF. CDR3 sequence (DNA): TGCAGTGCTAGAGATGGGAAAGGGCTTCGGGAAGATACGCAGTATTTT.

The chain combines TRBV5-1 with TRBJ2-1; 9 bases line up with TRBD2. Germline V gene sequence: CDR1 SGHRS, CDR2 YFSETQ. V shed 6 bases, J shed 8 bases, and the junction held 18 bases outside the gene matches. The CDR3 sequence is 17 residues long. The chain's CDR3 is CASKRGPASGIRDEQFF. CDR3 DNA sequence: TGCGCCAGCAAGCGAGGGCCGGCTAGCGGGATTCGCGATGAGCAGTTCTTC.

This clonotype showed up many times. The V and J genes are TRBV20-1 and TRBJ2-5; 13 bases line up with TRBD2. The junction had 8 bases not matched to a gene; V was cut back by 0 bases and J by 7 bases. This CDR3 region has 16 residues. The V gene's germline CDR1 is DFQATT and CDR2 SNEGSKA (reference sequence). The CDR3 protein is CSARDPGLAGVGTQYF. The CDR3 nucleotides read TGCAGTGCTAGAGATCCTGGACTAGCGGGGGTAGGGACCCAGTACTTC.

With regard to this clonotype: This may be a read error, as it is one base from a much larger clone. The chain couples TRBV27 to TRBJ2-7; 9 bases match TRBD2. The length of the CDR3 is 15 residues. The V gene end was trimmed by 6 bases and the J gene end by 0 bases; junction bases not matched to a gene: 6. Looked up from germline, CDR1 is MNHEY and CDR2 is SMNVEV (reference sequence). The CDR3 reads CASSQTSGVSYEQYF. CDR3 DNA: TGTGCCAGCAGCCAGACTAGCGGAGTCTCCTACGAGCAGTACTTC.

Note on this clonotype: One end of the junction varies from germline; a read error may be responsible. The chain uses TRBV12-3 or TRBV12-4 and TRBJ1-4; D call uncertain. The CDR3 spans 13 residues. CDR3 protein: CAISLWGFEKLFF. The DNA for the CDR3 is TGTGCCATCAGTTTGTGGGGTTTTGAAAAACTGTTTTTT.

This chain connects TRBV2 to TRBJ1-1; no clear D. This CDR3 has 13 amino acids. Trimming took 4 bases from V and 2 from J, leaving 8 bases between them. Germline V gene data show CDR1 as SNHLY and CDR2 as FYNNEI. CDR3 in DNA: TGTGCCAGCAGTGGGACCCTAAACACTGAAGCTTTCTTT. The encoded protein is CASSGTLNTEAFF.

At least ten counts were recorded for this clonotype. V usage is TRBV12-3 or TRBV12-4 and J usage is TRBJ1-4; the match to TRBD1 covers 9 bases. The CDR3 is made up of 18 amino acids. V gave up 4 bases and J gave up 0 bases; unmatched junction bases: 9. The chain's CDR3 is CASSSWGGQGPTNEKLFF. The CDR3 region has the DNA TGTGCCAGCAGTTCGTGGGGGGGACAGGGACCAACTAATGAAAAACTGTTTTTT.

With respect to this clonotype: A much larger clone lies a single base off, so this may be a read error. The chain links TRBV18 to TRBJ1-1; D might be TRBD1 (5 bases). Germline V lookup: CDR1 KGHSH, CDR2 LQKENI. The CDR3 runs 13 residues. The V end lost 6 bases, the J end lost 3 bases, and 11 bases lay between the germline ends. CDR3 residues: CASSLQGHTEAFF. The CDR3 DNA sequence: TGTGCCAGCTCCCTGCAGGGCCACACTGAAGCTTTCTTT.

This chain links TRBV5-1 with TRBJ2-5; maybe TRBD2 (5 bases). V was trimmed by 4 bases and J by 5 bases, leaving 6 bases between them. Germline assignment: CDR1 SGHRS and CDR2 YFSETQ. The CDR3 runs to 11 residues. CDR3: CASSPGETQYF. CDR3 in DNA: TGCGCCAGCAGCCCGGGGGAGACCCAGTACTTC.

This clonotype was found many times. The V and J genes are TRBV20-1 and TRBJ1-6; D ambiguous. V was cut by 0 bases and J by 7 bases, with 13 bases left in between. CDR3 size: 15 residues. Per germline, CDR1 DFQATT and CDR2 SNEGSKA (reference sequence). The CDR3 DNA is TGCAGTGCTAGAGATTTTTTACATTTGAATTCACCCCTCCACTTT. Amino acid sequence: CSARDFLHLNSPLHF.

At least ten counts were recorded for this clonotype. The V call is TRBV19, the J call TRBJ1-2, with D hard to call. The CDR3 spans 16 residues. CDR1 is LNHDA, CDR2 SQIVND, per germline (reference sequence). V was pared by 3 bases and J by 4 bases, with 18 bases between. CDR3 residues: CASSMASDPWGYGYTF. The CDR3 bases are TGTGCCAGTAGTATGGCTTCTGACCCCTGGGGCTATGGCTACACCTTC.

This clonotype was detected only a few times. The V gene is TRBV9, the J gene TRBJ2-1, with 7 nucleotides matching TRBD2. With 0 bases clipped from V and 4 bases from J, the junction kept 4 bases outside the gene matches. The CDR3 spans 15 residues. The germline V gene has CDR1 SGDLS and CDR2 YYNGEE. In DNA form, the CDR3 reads TGTGCCAGCAGCGTAGGGGAGGGAGGGTACAATGAGCAGTTCTTC. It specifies CASSVGEGGYNEQFF.

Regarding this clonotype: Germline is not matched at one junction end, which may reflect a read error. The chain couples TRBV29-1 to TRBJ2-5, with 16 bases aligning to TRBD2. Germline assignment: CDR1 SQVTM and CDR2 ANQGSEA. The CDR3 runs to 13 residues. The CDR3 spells CSVEGGLAGGPVF. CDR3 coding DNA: TGCAGCGTTGAAGGGGGACTAGCGGGGGGGCCGGTCTTC. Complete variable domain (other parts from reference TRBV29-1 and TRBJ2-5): SAVISQKPSRDICQRGTSLTIQCQVDSQVTMMFWYRQQPGQSLTLIATANQGSEATYESGFVIDKFPISRPNLTFSTLTVSNMSPEDSSIYLCSVEGGLAGGPVFGPGTRLLVL.

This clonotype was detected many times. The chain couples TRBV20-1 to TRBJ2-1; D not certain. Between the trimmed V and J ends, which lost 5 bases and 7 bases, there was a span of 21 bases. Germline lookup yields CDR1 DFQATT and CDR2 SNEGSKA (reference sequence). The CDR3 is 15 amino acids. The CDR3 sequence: CSALGPRPLMNEQFF. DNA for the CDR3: TGCAGTGCTCTCGGCCCCCGGCCCCTGATGAATGAGCAGTTCTTC.

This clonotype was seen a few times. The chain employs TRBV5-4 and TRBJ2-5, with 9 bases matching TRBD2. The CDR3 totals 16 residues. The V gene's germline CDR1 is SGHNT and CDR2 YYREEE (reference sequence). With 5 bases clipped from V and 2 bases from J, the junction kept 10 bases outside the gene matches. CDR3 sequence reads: CASSPAGGAKQETQYF. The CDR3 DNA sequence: TGTGCCAGCAGTCCGGCGGGGGGGGCTAAGCAAGAGACCCAGTACTTC. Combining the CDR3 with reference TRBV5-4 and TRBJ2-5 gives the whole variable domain ETGVTQSPTHLIKTRGQQVTLRCSSQSGHNTVSWYQQALGQGPQFIFQYYREEENGRGNFPPRFSGLQFPNYSSELNVNALELDDSALYLCASSPAGGAKQETQYFGPGTRLLVL.

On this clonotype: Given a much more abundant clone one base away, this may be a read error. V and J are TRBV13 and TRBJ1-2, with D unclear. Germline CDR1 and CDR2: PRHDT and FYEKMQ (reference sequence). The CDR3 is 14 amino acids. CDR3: CAISLAGRNYGYTF. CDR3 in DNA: TGTGCCATCAGCTTAGCCGGCAGAAACTATGGCTACACCTTC.

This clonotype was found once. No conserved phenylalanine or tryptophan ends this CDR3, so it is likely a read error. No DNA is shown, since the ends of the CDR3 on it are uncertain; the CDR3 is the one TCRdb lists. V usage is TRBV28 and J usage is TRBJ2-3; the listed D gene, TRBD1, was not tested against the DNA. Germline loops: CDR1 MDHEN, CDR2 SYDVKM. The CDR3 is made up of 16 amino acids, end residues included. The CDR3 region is CASSLGQVYNEQYFGP.

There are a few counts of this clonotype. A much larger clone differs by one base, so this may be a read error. For the CDR3, the DNA is TGTGCCAGCAGCCGAGATTCGGACAGGGGGATAGAGACCCAGTACTTC. This translates into CASSRDSDRGIETQYF. This chain connects TRBV6-1 to TRBJ2-5; 10 bases align to TRBD1. Germline values: CDR1 MNHNS, CDR2 SASEGT. V gave up 6 bases and J gave up 4 bases; unmatched junction bases: 11. The CDR3 has 16 amino acids.